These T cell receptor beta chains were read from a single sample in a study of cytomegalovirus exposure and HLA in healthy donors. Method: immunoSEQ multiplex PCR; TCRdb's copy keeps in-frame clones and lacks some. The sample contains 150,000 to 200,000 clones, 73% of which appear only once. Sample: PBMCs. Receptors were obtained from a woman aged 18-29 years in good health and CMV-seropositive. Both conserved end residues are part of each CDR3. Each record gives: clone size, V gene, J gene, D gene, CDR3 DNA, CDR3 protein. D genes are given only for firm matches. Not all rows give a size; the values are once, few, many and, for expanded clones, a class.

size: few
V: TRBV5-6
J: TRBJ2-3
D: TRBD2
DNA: TGTGCCAGCAGCGGTGGGCCGGGGGGGCGCCCCACAGATACGCAGTATTTT
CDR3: CASSGGPGGRPTDTQYF

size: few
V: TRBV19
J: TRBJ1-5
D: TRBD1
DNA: TGTGCCAGTAGTATAAGGGACAGGAATCAGCCCCAGCATTTT
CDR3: CASSIRDRNQPQHF

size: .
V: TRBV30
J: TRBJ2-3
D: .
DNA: TGTGCCTGGAGTGTCCCCGCAGGTGCGAGCACAGATACGCAGTATTTT
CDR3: CAWSVPAGASTDTQYF

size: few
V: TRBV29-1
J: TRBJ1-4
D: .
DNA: TGCAGCGCTATGACAGGTCTAATCGGGGAAAAACTGTTTTTT
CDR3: CSAMTGLIGEKLFF

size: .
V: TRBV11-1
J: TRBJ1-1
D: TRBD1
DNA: TGTGCCAGCAGCTGGGGGACAGTGGTTGGCGACACTGAAGCTTTCTTT
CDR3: CASSWGTVVGDTEAFF

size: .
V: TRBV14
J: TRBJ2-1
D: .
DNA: TGTGCCAGCAGCCAAGATTATCAGGGCCCAGACGGGCAGGCGCAGTTCTTC
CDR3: CASSQDYQGPDGQAQFF

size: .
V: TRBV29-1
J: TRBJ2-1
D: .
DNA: TGCAGCGTTGTCCCCAGGGGCTACAATGAGCAGTTCTTC
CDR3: CSVVPRGYNEQFF

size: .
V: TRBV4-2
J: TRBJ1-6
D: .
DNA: TGTGCCAGCAGCCAAGAGCGTTATTCACCCCTCCACTTT
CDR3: CASSQERYSPLHF

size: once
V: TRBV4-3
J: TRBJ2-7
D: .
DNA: TGCGCCAGCAGCCCGGGGACTTCCCTCGACGAGCAGTACTTC
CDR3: CASSPGTSLDEQYF

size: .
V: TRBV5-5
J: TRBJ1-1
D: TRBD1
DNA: TGTGCCAGCAGCTTGGTGACAGGGAATTGGTGGGACACTGAAGCTTTCTTT
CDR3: CASSLVTGNWWDTEAFF

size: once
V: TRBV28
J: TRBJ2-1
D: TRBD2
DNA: TGTGCCAGTCGGTTTTGGACTAGCCTTGGCAATGAGCAGTTCTTC
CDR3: CASRFWTSLGNEQFF

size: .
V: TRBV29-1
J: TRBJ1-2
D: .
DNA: TGCAGCGTTCTAGAGGGTCCAAACTATGGCTACACCTTC
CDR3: CSVLEGPNYGYTF

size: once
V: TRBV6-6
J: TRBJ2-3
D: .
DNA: TGTGCCAGCAGTTACCCCCACAGTTCTGGAGATACGCAGTATTTT
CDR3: CASSYPHSSGDTQYF

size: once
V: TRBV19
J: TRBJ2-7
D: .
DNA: TGTGCCAGTAGTATGGTCGGACAGGGAGGGGAATACGAGCAGTACTTC
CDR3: CASSMVGQGGEYEQYF

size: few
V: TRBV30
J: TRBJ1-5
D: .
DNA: TGTGCCTGGAGGGGGACGTCTGCGGGAGCCCAGCATTTT
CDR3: CAWRGTSAGAQHF

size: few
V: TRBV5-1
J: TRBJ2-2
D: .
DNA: TGCGCCAGCAGCTCCTCTTCGGGTGGTACCGGGGAGCTGTTTTTT
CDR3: CASSSSSGGTGELFF

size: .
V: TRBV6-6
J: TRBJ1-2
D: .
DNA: TGTGCCAGCACCCTGGGGGGCTATGGCTACACCTTC
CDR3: CASTLGGYGYTF

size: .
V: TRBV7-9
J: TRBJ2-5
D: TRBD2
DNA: TGTGCCAGCAGCTACAGCCTAGCGGGGCAAGAGACCCAGTACTTC
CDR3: CASSYSLAGQETQYF

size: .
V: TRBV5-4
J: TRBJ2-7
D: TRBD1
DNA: TGTGCCAGCAGCGCCCGACAGGGTTCCTCCTACGAGCAGTACTTC
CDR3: CASSARQGSSYEQYF

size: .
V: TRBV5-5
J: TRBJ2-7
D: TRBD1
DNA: TGTGCCAGCACCTATGGGACAGCGTCCTACGAGCAGTACTTC
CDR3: CASTYGTASYEQYF

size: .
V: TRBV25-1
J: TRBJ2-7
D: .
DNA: TGTGCCAGCAGTGAATCAGGGGTAGGGAGAAGCTACGAGCAGTACTTC
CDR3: CASSESGVGRSYEQYF

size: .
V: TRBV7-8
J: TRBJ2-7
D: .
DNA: TGTGCCAGCAGCTTAGATTGGCCGGCTGAGGAGCTTCCCAAGGAGCAGTACTTC
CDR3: CASSLDWPAEELPKEQYF

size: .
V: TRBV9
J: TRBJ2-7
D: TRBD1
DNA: TGTGCCAGCAGCGTCAAGACAGGGGGCGAGCAGTACTTC
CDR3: CASSVKTGGEQYF

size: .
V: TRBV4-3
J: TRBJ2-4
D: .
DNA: TGCGCCAGCAGCCAAGACGGCGGAAAGGAGGCCATTCAGTACTTC
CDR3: CASSQDGGKEAIQYF

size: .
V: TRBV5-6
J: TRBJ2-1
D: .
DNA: TGTGCCAGCAGCTTGAGAGAGTACAATGAGCAGTTCTTC
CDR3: CASSLREYNEQFF

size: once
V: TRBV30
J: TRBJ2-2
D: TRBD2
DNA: TGTGCCTGGAGAATTGCCCTAGCGGGCACCGGGGAGCTGTTTTTT
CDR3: CAWRIALAGTGELFF

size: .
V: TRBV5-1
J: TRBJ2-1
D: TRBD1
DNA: TGCGCCAGCAGCGCCGGGACAGGGTACAATGAGCAGTTCTTC
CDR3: CASSAGTGYNEQFF

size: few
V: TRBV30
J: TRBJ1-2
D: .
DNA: TGTGCCTGGGGGTCTTCCCACTATCTAAACTATGGCTACACCTTC
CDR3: CAWGSSHYLNYGYTF

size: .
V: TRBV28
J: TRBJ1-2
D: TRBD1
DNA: TGTGCCAGCAGTTTAGGGGACAGGGTCCACGGCTACACCTTC
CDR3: CASSLGDRVHGYTF

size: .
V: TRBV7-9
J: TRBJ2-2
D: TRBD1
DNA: TGTGCCAGCAGCCGGTCGGGGGACAGGGTTTCCGGGGAGCTGTTTTTT
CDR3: CASSRSGDRVSGELFF

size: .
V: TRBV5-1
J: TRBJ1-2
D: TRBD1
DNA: TGCGCCAGCGGGACAGGGGGCGACTATGGCTACACCTTC
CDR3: CASGTGGDYGYTF

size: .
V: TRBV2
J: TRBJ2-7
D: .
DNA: TGTGCCACCTCAGTAAACGAGCAGTACTTC
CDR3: CATSVNEQYF

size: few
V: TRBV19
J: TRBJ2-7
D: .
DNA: TGTGCCAGTAGTATCCGGGTGCTATCCTACGAGCAGTACTTC
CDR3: CASSIRVLSYEQYF

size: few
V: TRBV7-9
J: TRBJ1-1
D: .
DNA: TGTGCCAGCAGCCCCAAGGGTGGAGGAACTGAAGCTTTCTTT
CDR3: CASSPKGGGTEAFF

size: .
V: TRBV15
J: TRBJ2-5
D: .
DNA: TGTGCCACCAGCGGGGCAGGGTACGGTGAGGAGACCCAGTACTTC
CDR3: CATSGAGYGEETQYF

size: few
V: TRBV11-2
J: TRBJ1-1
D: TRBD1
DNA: TGTGCCAGCAGCCGAGAACCGGACAGGGGGGCGACTGAAGCTTTCTTT
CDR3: CASSREPDRGATEAFF

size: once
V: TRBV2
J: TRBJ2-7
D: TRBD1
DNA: TGTGCCAGCAACGGACAGGGGGGGGTCGAGCAGTACTTC
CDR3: CASNGQGGVEQYF

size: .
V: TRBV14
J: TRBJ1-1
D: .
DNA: TGTGCCAGCAGCCAACTTGGGACAACGAACACTGAGGCTTTCTTT
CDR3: CASSQLGTTNTEAFF